The 27 T cell receptor beta chains in this list originate from one sample, sequenced in a study of cytomegalovirus exposure and HLA in healthy donors. The PCR ran on 60 Vbeta and 13 Jbeta primers. This table comes from immunoSEQ multiplex PCR, and its TCRdb copy is limited to in-frame clones, with some not included. Found here are over 100,000 clones, 65% to 80% of them singletons; the top ten hold approximately 11%. The sequencing sample was made of PBMCs. The receptor set was obtained from a middle-aged man in good health and CMV-seropositive.

The CDR3: CASSLRWGVTEAFF. The DNA for the CDR3 is TGTGCCAGCAGCTTAAGGTGGGGGGTTACTGAAGCTTTCTTT. This sequence joins TRBV13 and TRBJ1-1, with D possibly TRBD1 on 5 matching bases. The CDR3 is 14 amino acids. V was pared by 2 bases and J by 5 bases, with 12 bases between. Germline assignment: CDR1 PRHDT and CDR2 FYEKMQ (reference sequence).

The chain recombines TRBV9 with TRBJ2-1, with D maybe TRBD2 (5 bases). The CDR3 consists of 13 residues. The V gene lost 3 bases and the J gene lost 3 bases, with 7 bases spanning the gap. Per germline, CDR1 SGDLS and CDR2 YYNGEE. The CDR3 nucleotides are TGTGCCAGCAGCGATACTAGCTACAATGAGCAGTTCTTC. Amino acid sequence: CASSDTSYNEQFF.

The J gene is TRBJ1-5, the V gene TRBV28, with a weak D call TRBD1 (5 bases). Looked up from germline, CDR1 is MDHEN and CDR2 is SYDVKM. Trimming removed 5 bases at V and 2 bases at J, with 13 bases between. The CDR3 consists of 15 residues. CDR3 residues: CASSHGGTGNQPQHF. CDR3 bases: TGTGCCAGCAGTCATGGAGGGACCGGCAATCAGCCCCAGCATTTT.

The V gene is TRBV25-1, the J gene TRBJ1-4; possibly TRBD1 for D (5 bases). The CDR3 consists of 14 residues. V was shortened by 7 bases and J by 3 bases, with 12 bases between the two germline ends. CDR1 and CDR2 from the germline V gene are MGHDK and SYGVNS. In DNA, the CDR3 is TGTGCCAGCACCTCAGGGTGGGCTAATGAAAAACTGTTTTTT. Translation: CASTSGWANEKLFF.

This chain connects TRBV10-3 to TRBJ2-3, with TRBD2 matching 11 bases. The germline gives CDR1 ENHRY, CDR2 SYGVKD. CDR3 length: 18 residues. The V and J ends lost 6 bases and 10 bases, in that order; junction bases with no gene match: 21. CDR3 DNA: TGTGCCATCAGCGAGGGGGGTCCCACTAGCGGGGGCCTCGGGGCGCAGTATTTT. It codes for CAISEGGPTSGGLGAQYF.

The CDR3 nucleotides are TGTGCCAGCAGAATCGGACAGGCGGACTCCTACGAGCAGTACTTC. Its protein is CASRIGQADSYEQYF. The gene calls are TRBV6-1 and TRBJ2-7; 7 bases line up with TRBD1. The V and J ends lost 6 bases and 0 bases, in that order; junction bases with no gene match: 8. Germline V gene sequence: CDR1 MNHNS, CDR2 SASEGT. The CDR3 has 15 residues.

This clone was found a few times. This chain uses TRBV28 with TRBJ2-3; TRBD2 matches at 8 bases. Looked up from germline, CDR1 is MDHEN and CDR2 is SYDVKM. The CDR3 sequence is 17 residues long. V lost 4 bases and J lost 4; bases outside the gene matches: 13. The CDR3, as DNA: TGTGCCAGCAGTTCGACGGGAGGGTACTGGGCGTCAGATACGCAGTATTTT. Protein sequence: CASSSTGGYWASDTQYF.

CDR3 sequence (DNA): TGCGCCAGCAGGGTTCAAACAGGGAACAACTATGGCTACACCTTC. The encoded protein is CASRVQTGNNYGYTF. This chain links TRBV5-1 with TRBJ1-2; weak D call: TRBD1 (6 bases). Trimming removed 5 bases from V and 2 bases from J, with 16 bases in between. Germline V gene lookup returns CDR1 SGHRS and CDR2 YFSETQ. This CDR3 contains 15 residues.

J is TRBJ2-7 and V is TRBV2; D is perhaps TRBD1 (6 bases). The V end lost 6 bases, the J end lost 1 base, and 13 bases lay between the germline ends. The CDR3 contains 14 residues. Per germline, CDR1 SNHLY and CDR2 FYNNEI. CDR3 sequence: CASRLTGTSYEQYF. The DNA of the CDR3 is TGTGCCAGCAGATTGACCGGGACATCCTACGAGCAGTACTTC.

The V and J genes are TRBV7-2 and TRBJ2-5; D may be TRBD1 (5 bases). CDR1 is SGHTA, CDR2 FQGNSA, per germline. The CDR3 totals 14 residues. Deletions cut 3 bases from V and 5 bases from J, with 13 bases between. This CDR3 reads CASSFLGDGETQYF. CDR3 bases: TGTGCCAGCAGCTTCCTAGGGGATGGGGAGACCCAGTACTTC.

The J gene is TRBJ1-6, the V gene TRBV18; D remains unclear. CDR3 length: 16 residues. V was clipped by 3 bases and J by 7 bases, with 16 bases between them. CDR1 KGHSH and CDR2 LQKENI come from the germline V gene. The chain's CDR3 is CASSPYFPEGNSPLHF. The CDR3, as DNA: TGTGCCAGCTCACCCTATTTCCCCGAGGGCAATTCACCCCTCCACTTT. Full variable domain (rest looked up from reference TRBV18 and TRBJ1-6): NAGVMQNPRHLVRRRGQEARLRCSPMKGHSHVYWYRQLPEEGLKFMVYLQKENIIDESGMPKERFSAEFPKEGPSILRIQQVVRGDSAAYFCASSPYFPEGNSPLHFGNGTRLTVT.

This clone was found a few times. The V call is TRBV9, the J call TRBJ1-2, with D possibly TRBD1 on 6 matching bases. V lost 3 bases to trimming and J lost 5 bases, with 23 bases between them. The CDR3 sequence is 17 residues long. Germline CDR1 reads SGDLS; CDR2 reads YYNGEE. The DNA for the CDR3 is TGTGCCAGCAGCGACCGGGACACGGAGGCCTTGGGGTATGGCTACACCTTC. This codes for CASSDRDTEALGYGYTF.

This rearrangement joins TRBV27 to TRBJ2-7; TRBD1 might be the D (6 bases). The germline gives CDR1 MNHEY, CDR2 SMNVEV (reference sequence). The CDR3 runs 13 residues. The CDR3 protein is CVSKARTAYEQYF. The CDR3 nucleotides are TGTGTCTCGAAGGCCAGGACAGCCTACGAGCAGTACTTC.

The table lists this clone with a few counts. The chain links TRBV29-1 to TRBJ2-7, with 7 bases aligning to TRBD2. This CDR3 is built from 14 residues. Trimming removed 7 bases from V and 4 bases from J; junction bases left unmatched: 13. The V gene's germline CDR1 is SQVTM and CDR2 ANQGSEA. The CDR3 DNA follows: TGCAGCGGATTGAGAGGGGAGGGGAGGTACGAGCAGTACTTC. It specifies CSGLRGEGRYEQYF.

The chain links TRBV6-5 to TRBJ2-7, with D perhaps matching TRBD2 (5 bases). The germline gives CDR1 MNHEY, CDR2 SVGAGI. Trimming cost V 6 bases and J 4 bases, with 13 bases left between them. CDR3 length: 13 amino acids. The CDR3 nucleotides are TGTGCCAGCAGAGAGCGCGGGCTTTACGAGCAGTACTTC. Translated, it gives CASRERGLYEQYF.

The rearrangement uses TRBV7-2 and TRBJ2-7; maybe TRBD1 (5 bases). Trimming removed 6 bases from V and 0 bases from J, with 12 bases in between. The germline V gene has CDR1 SGHTA and CDR2 FQGNSA. There are 14 residues in the CDR3. CDR3 sequence (DNA): TGTGCCAGCAGGTCCCGACAGAGCTCCTACGAGCAGTACTTC. Translating it yields CASRSRQSSYEQYF. Based on the CDR3 plus reference TRBV7-2 and TRBJ2-7, the full variable domain is GAGVSQSPSNKVTEKGKDVELRCDPISGHTALYWYRQSLGQGLEFLIYFQGNSAPDKSGLPSDRFSAERTGGSVSTLTIQRTQQEDSAVYLCASRSRQSSYEQYFGPGTRLTVT.

This clone was detected only once. The genes are TRBV19 and TRBJ2-7; the match to TRBD2 covers 7 bases. In germline, CDR1 is LNHDA, CDR2 SQIVND (reference sequence). V was clipped by 6 bases and J by 4 bases; unmatched bases: 9. CDR3 length: 14 residues. DNA for the CDR3: TGTGCCAGTAGCGAAGACCGGGGGGTTTACGAGCAGTACTTC. Its translation is CASSEDRGVYEQYF.

The chain employs TRBV28 and TRBJ1-1; D remains ambiguous. The CDR3 spans 15 residues. Germline CDR1 is MDHEN and CDR2 is SYDVKM. Trimming removed 2 bases at V and 4 bases at J, with 14 bases between. CDR3 nucleotides: TGTGCCAGCAGTTTAATACATGGACGGGGCACTGAAGCTTTCTTT. Translated: CASSLIHGRGTEAFF. The complete variable domain, with remaining parts taken from reference TRBV28 and TRBJ1-1, reads DVKVTQSSRYLVKRTGEKVFLECVQDMDHENMFWYRQDPGLGLRLIYFSYDVKMKEKGDIPEGYSVSREKKERFSLILESASTNQTSMYLCASSLIHGRGTEAFFGQGTRLTVV.

J is TRBJ2-1 and V is TRBV28, with TRBD2 matching over 10 bases. V gave up 9 bases and J gave up 4 bases; unmatched junction bases: 6. The germline V gene has CDR1 MDHEN and CDR2 SYDVKM. The CDR3 runs to 14 residues. The CDR3 bases are TGTGCCAGTCATAGCGGGGGGAGATACAATGAGCAGTTCTTC. This codes for CASHSGGRYNEQFF. The full variable domain, its missing parts supplied by reference TRBV28 and TRBJ2-1, is DVKVTQSSRYLVKRTGEKVFLECVQDMDHENMFWYRQDPGLGLRLIYFSYDVKMKEKGDIPEGYSVSREKKERFSLILESASTNQTSMYLCASHSGGRYNEQFFGPGTRLTVL.

This clone appeared a few times. The chain is built from TRBV28 and TRBJ2-5, with 10 bases aligning to TRBD2. Germline V gene lookup returns CDR1 MDHEN and CDR2 SYDVKM. The CDR3 runs to 14 residues. V lost 6 bases and J lost 9; bases outside the gene matches: 10. CDR3 sequence reads: CASSRTSGPGAQYF. CDR3 nucleotides: TGTGCCAGCAGCCGGACTAGCGGTCCCGGGGCCCAGTACTTC.

The chain combines TRBV5-6 with TRBJ1-1, with D possibly matching TRBD1 (5 bases). The V end lost 6 bases, the J end lost 9 bases, and 15 bases lay between the germline ends. The CDR3 spans 12 residues. Germline V gene sequence: CDR1 SGHDT, CDR2 YYEEEE. CDR3 loop: CASTLLRGKAFF. Written as DNA, the CDR3 is TGTGCCAGCACCCTCCTCCGGGGGAAAGCTTTCTTT.

The CDR3 DNA sequence: TGTGCCAGTAGTATTGGGGCAGGGTATACCGGGGAGCTGTTTTTT. Protein product: CASSIGAGYTGELFF. V usage is TRBV19 and J usage is TRBJ2-2; a possible D gene is TRBD1 (5 bases). With 3 bases removed from V and 5 bases from J, the gap between germline ends came to 13 bases. Germline CDR1 is LNHDA and CDR2 is SQIVND (reference sequence). The CDR3 loop spans 15 amino acids.

The rearrangement links TRBV7-2 to TRBJ1-5; D ambiguous. Trimming took 2 bases from V and 0 from J, leaving 8 bases between them. The CDR3 runs to 15 residues. Looked up from germline, CDR1 is SGHTA and CDR2 is FQGNSA. The chain's CDR3 is CASSLLTSSNQPQHF. The CDR3 DNA is TGTGCCAGCAGCTTACTGACAAGTAGCAATCAGCCCCAGCATTTT.

The chain carries TRBV6-1 and TRBJ2-5; D is perhaps TRBD2 (6 bases). Germline V lookup: CDR1 MNHNS, CDR2 SASEGT. CDR3 size: 14 residues. Trimming left V 4 bases short and J 4 bases short, with 13 bases between. The CDR3 nucleotides are TGTGCCAGCAGTGTAGGCATGGGGGGAGAGACCCAGTACTTC. Encoded protein: CASSVGMGGETQYF.

Here the CDR3 DNA reads TGTGCCAGCAGCTTACGAGGGCGAGGACACACTGAAGCTTTCTTT. Its protein product is CASSLRGRGHTEAFF. V is TRBV7-3 and J is TRBJ1-1; D not resolved. CDR1 and CDR2 (germline): SGHTA, FQGTGA. The CDR3 consists of 15 residues. V lost 2 bases and J 3 bases, leaving 13 bases between the germline ends.

The V gene is TRBV6-5, the J gene TRBJ1-1, with a possible D match to TRBD1 (5 bases). From germline, CDR1 is MNHEY and CDR2 SVGAGI. This CDR3 is built from 12 residues. Trimming cost V 8 bases and J 4 bases, with 11 bases left between them. CDR3 amino acids: CASGARLTEAFF. DNA of the CDR3: TGTGCCAGCGGGGCTCGCCTCACTGAAGCTTTCTTT.

The chain joins TRBV6-5 to TRBJ2-7; weak D call: TRBD1 (5 bases). Germline loops: CDR1 MNHEY, CDR2 SVGAGI. The germline V and J ends were trimmed by 5 bases and 2 bases, with 16 bases remaining between them. The CDR3 extends over 15 amino acids. The CDR3 sequence is CASSRQRTLTYEQYF. Here the CDR3 DNA reads TGTGCCAGCAGTCGACAGCGAACACTAACCTACGAGCAGTACTTC.